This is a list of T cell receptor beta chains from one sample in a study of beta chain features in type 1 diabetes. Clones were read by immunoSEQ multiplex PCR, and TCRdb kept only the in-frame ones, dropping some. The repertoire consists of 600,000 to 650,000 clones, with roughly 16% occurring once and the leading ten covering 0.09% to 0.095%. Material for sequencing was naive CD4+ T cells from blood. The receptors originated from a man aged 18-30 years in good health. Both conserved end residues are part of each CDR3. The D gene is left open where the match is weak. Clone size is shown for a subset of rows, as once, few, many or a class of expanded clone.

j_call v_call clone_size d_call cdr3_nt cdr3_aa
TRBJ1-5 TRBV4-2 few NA TGTGCCAGCAGCCAAGGATGGGGGGTCTGGCAGCCCCAGCATTTT CASSQGWGVWQPQHF
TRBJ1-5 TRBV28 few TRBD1 TGTGCCAGCGGACAGGGGAGGGTCAACAATCAGCCCCAGCATTTT CASGQGRVNNQPQHF
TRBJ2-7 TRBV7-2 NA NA TGTGCCAGCAGCGTCGGACTCATCTCCTACGAGCAGTACTTC CASSVGLISYEQYF
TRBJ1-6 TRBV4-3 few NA TGCGCCAGCAGCCAAGCCGCCCAGGGCGGTTCACCCCTCCACTTT CASSQAAQGGSPLHF
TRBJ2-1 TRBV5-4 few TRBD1 TGTGCCAGCAGCTTGGGCGGGACAGGGGCCTACAATGAGCAGTTCTTC CASSLGGTGAYNEQFF
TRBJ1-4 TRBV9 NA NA TGTGCCAGCAGCCTCCGTCCTAATGAAAAACTGTTTTTT CASSLRPNEKLFF
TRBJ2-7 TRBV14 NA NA TGTGCCAGCAGCCGGGGCTTAAGGATCTACGAGCAGTACTTC CASSRGLRIYEQYF
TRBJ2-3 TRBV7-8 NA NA TGTGCCAGCAGCGCGAGACAGAGAAGCACAGATACGCAGTATTTT CASSARQRSTDTQYF
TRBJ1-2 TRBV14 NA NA TGTGCCAGCTCCGACACCAACTATGGCTACACCTTC CASSDTNYGYTF
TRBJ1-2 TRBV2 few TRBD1 TGTGCCAGCAGTCGGACAGGGCCCCCTCTATTTGGCTACACCTTC CASSRTGPPLFGYTF
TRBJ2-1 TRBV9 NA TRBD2 TGTGCCAGGGCGGGAGCTCGGTACAATGAGCAGTTCTTC CARAGARYNEQFF
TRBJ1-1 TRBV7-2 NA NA TGTGCCAGCAGCTACCCGGCGGCAGGGACGAACACTGAAGCTTTCTTT CASSYPAAGTNTEAFF
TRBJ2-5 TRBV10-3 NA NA TGTGCCATCAGTGAGGGTAGCGGAGCATCGAAAGAGACCCAGTACTTC CAISEGSGASKETQYF
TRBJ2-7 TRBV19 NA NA TGTGCCAGTACCGGAAGCTCCTACGAGCAGTACTTC CASTGSSYEQYF
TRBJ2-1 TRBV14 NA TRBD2 TGTGCCAGCAGCCGGCACACAAGAGCGGGAGTCTTGTACCACAATGAGCAGTTCTTC CASSRHTRAGVLYHNEQFF
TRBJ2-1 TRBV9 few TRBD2 TGTGCCAGCAGCGTAGGACTAGCGGGGACCCCCAATGAGCAGTTCTTC CASSVGLAGTPNEQFF
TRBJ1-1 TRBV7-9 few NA TGTGCCAGCAGCCCTAGGCAGGGCGGCACTGAAGCTTTCTTT CASSPRQGGTEAFF